Shown below are 19 T cell receptor beta chains from a single sample sequenced in a study of CD8 T cells in Susac syndrome. RNA totalling roughly 0.45 to 1 ug underwent reverse transcription with random hexamers. TCRdb redid the calling of the immunoSEQ multiplex PCR reads with MiXCR, one entry per CDR3 protein. The data show some 300,000 distinct CDR3 sequences, with around 89% seen just once and roughly 0.17% held by the top ten. Specimen: CD8+ T cells from PBMCs. The receptors were sampled from a human donor with multiple sclerosis.

The gene calls are TRBV12-3 or TRBV12-4 and TRBJ1-1; D uncertain. This CDR3 is 14 amino acids long. Deletions cut 5 bases from V and 4 bases from J, with 14 bases between. The CDR3: CASSDVGMGTEAFF. CDR3 in DNA: TGTGCCAGCAGTGATGTCGGAATGGGCACTGAAGCTTTCTTT.

The chain employs TRBV5-4 and TRBJ2-5; D may match TRBD1 or TRBD2 (5 bases each). The CDR3 runs to 16 residues. Germline-derived CDR1 and CDR2 are SGHNT and YYREEE (reference sequence). The V end was cut by 0 bases, the J end by 6 bases, with 18 bases between. In nucleotides, the CDR3 is TGTGCCAGCAGCTTGGAAGTGGGGGACGGCTCGCAGACCCAGTACTTC. Residues: CASSLEVGDGSQTQYF.

J is TRBJ2-2 and V is TRBV27; D uncertain. Trimming left V 6 bases short and J 4 bases short, with 6 bases between. Germline CDR1 reads MNHEY; CDR2 reads SMNVEV (reference sequence). The CDR3 extends over 12 amino acids. CDR3 bases: TGTGCCAGCAGGGGCGCCACCGGGGAGCTGTTTTTT. It specifies CASRGATGELFF.

J is TRBJ2-1 and V is TRBV29-1; TRBD2 is a possible D gene (6 bases). Per the germline V gene, CDR1 is SQVTM and CDR2 is ANQGSEA. Deletions cut 6 bases from V and 2 bases from J, with 14 bases between. The CDR3 is made up of 14 amino acids. Here the CDR3 reads CSVDSGGAYNEQFF. The DNA for the CDR3 is TGCAGCGTGGACTCTGGCGGGGCCTACAATGAGCAGTTCTTC.

The table lists this clonotype with a count of one. The chain has TRBV12-3 or TRBV12-4 and TRBJ1-3; D is ambiguous. The CDR3 extends over 10 amino acids. V lost 3 bases, J lost 8 bases, and 2 bases lay in between. The CDR3 DNA is TGTGCCAGCAGTTTTGACACCATATATTTT. It yields the protein CASSFDTIYF.

CDR3 sequence reads: CASGSTRGVAKNIQYF. CDR3 nucleotide sequence: TGTGCCAGCGGGTCTACGAGAGGTGTTGCCAAAAACATTCAGTACTTC. The chain is built from TRBV2 and TRBJ2-4; D is ambiguous. CDR3 size: 16 residues. Trimming pared 8 bases from V and 1 base from J, leaving 18 bases between. Per the germline V gene, CDR1 is SNHLY and CDR2 is FYNNEI.

J is TRBJ2-7 and V is TRBV28, with 8 bases aligning to TRBD2. Germline V gene data show CDR1 as MDHEN and CDR2 as SYDVKM. The trim removed 9 bases at V and 3 bases at J, leaving 10 bases unmatched. CDR3 length equals 14 residues. Here the CDR3 DNA reads TGTGCCAGTTCGACTAGCGTAGCACACTACGAGCAGTACTTC. The encoded protein is CASSTSVAHYEQYF.

V usage is TRBV19 and J usage is TRBJ1-5; 7 bases match TRBD1. This CDR3 has 15 residues. CDR1 is LNHDA and CDR2 is SQIVND in the germline V gene (reference sequence). J was trimmed by 0 bases and V by 3 bases; bases with no gene match: 2. CDR3 nucleotides: TGTGCCAGTAGTATCAGGGGGGATAGCAATCAGCCCCAGCATTTT. Protein product: CASSIRGDSNQPQHF.

V gene TRBV9 combines with J gene TRBJ2-1, with 7 nucleotides matching TRBD1. V lost 3 bases to trimming and J lost 12 bases; unmatched junction nucleotides: 3. Germline V gives CDR1 SGDLS, CDR2 YYNGEE. The CDR3 has 11 amino acids. Here the CDR3 DNA reads TGTGCCAGCAGCGACAGGGGACCGCAGTTCTTC. Protein: CASSDRGPQFF.

The chain links TRBV7-6 to TRBJ2-1, with no clear D. This CDR3 has 13 amino acids. Germline lookup yields CDR1 SGHVS and CDR2 FNYEAQ. V was pared by 8 bases and J by 5 bases, with 13 bases between. Here the CDR3 DNA reads TGTGCCAGCGCGGTGGCCACTCACAATGAGCAGTTCTTC. It translates to CASAVATHNEQFF.

The CDR3 loop is CASSYITAGLVDTQYF. The CDR3 region has the DNA TGTGCCAGCAGTTACATTACAGCGGGCCTCGTCGATACGCAGTATTTT. The V gene is TRBV6-2 or TRBV6-3, the J gene TRBJ2-3; a possible D gene is TRBD2 (6 bases). This CDR3 comprises 16 residues. The germline V gene has CDR1 MNHEY and CDR2 SVGEGT. Trimming pared 2 bases from V and 6 bases from J, leaving 18 bases between.

The chain joins TRBV4-3 to TRBJ1-1; D ambiguous. Trimming cost V 0 bases and J 4 bases, with 12 bases left between them. This CDR3 comprises 15 residues. Germline CDR1 LGHNA, CDR2 YSLEER. CDR3 nucleotides: TGCGCCAGCAGCCAAGACGGAGGAGAGGCCACTGAAGCTTTCTTT. This codes for CASSQDGGEATEAFF.

The table lists this clonotype with a count of one. The V and J genes are TRBV20-1 and TRBJ2-7; either TRBD1 or TRBD2 may fit D (5 bases each). The CDR3 spans 14 residues. V gave up 5 bases and J gave up 0 bases, with 14 bases separating them. Germline assignment: CDR1 DFQATT and CDR2 SNEGSKA (reference sequence). This chain's CDR3 is CSAPPGDLSYEQYF. The DNA of the CDR3 is TGCAGTGCTCCCCCTGGGGACCTCTCCTACGAGCAGTACTTC.

The chain has TRBV5-4 and TRBJ2-1; possibly TRBD2 for D (5 bases). The germline gives CDR1 SGHNT, CDR2 YYREEE (reference sequence). V shed 0 bases and J shed 4 bases, with 11 bases lying between them. CDR3 size: 15 residues. CDR3: CASSLVVATYNEQFF. The CDR3 region has the DNA TGTGCCAGCAGCTTGGTGGTAGCGACGTACAATGAGCAGTTCTTC. The full variable domain, its missing parts supplied by reference TRBV5-4 and TRBJ2-1, is ETGVTQSPTHLIKTRGQQVTLRCSSQSGHNTVSWYQQALGQGPQFIFQYYREEENGRGNFPPRFSGLQFPNYSSELNVNALELDDSALYLCASSLVVATYNEQFFGPGTRLTVL.

The chain combines TRBV4-2 with TRBJ2-3, with 15 positions matching TRBD2. The V segment lost 1 base and the J segment 3 bases; nucleotides outside the gene matches: 5. There are 18 residues in the CDR3. CDR1 and CDR2 (germline): LGHNA, YNFKEQ. The CDR3 coding sequence is TGTGCCAGCAGCCAAGGGCGGGGACTAGCGGGGGGTACAGATACGCAGTATTTT. Translation: CASSQGRGLAGGTDTQYF.

The genes are TRBV24-1 and TRBJ1-2; TRBD1 matches at 7 bases. Germline V lookup: CDR1 KGHDR, CDR2 SFDVKD. V shed 3 bases, J shed 4 bases, and the junction held 4 bases outside the gene matches. The CDR3 is made up of 14 amino acids. DNA of the CDR3: TGTGCCACCAGTGATACCGGACAGGTCTATGGCTACACCTTC. It yields the protein CATSDTGQVYGYTF.

This clonotype was counted a single time. This chain uses TRBV7-6 with TRBJ1-4; D is possibly TRBD1 (6 bases). Between the trimmed V and J ends, which lost 3 bases and 8 bases, there was a span of 16 bases. This CDR3 has 15 residues. Germline assignment: CDR1 SGHVS and CDR2 FNYEAQ. This CDR3 reads CASSLEGGPAEKLFF. The CDR3 region has the DNA TGTGCCAGCAGCTTGGAAGGGGGACCAGCGGAAAAACTGTTTTTT.

The chain uses TRBV25-1 and TRBJ2-5; the D is unclear. With 8 bases removed from V and 3 bases from J, the gap between germline ends came to 10 bases. The CDR3 extends over 12 amino acids. The V gene's germline CDR1 is MGHDK and CDR2 SYGVNS. CDR3 amino acids: CASALGEETQYF. CDR3 in DNA: TGTGCCAGCGCGCTGGGCGAAGAGACCCAGTACTTC. Combining the CDR3 with reference TRBV25-1 and TRBJ2-5 gives the whole variable domain EADIYQTPRYLVIGTGKKITLECSQTMGHDKMYWYQQDPGMELHLIHYSYGVNSTEKGDLSSESTVSRIRTEHFPLTLESARPSHTSQYLCASALGEETQYFGPGTRLLVL.

The V call is TRBV7-2, the J call TRBJ2-1; possible D gene TRBD2, 7 bases. The CDR3 sequence is 16 residues long. The V end lost 3 bases, the J end lost 0 bases, and 12 bases lay between the germline ends. Looked up from germline, CDR1 is SGHTA and CDR2 is FQGNSA. In nucleotides, the CDR3 is TGTGCCAGCAGCTTGATGGCGGGGGCCTCCTACAATGAGCAGTTCTTC. Amino acids: CASSLMAGASYNEQFF.